This T cell receptor (beta chain) was found in a study of control samples from healthy donors and cancer patients. This CDR3 has 15 residues. CDR1 is LGHNA, CDR2 YNFKEQ, per germline. The V gene lost 3 bases and the J gene lost 3 bases, with 9 bases spanning the gap. Using immunoSEQ multiplex PCR, the repertoire was profiled, and TCRdb retains in-frame clones only, with some absent. This sample has around 130,000 clones, with around nine tenths found just once. This sequence was found in a man over 45 in good health. The chain joins TRBV4-2 to TRBJ1-6; D possibly corresponds to TRBD1 (5 bases). Sequencing was done on a sample of blood. In DNA, the CDR3 is TGTGCCAGCAGCCAGGGACTCCGCTATAATTCACCCCTCCACTTT. Its protein is CASSQGLRYNSPLHF.